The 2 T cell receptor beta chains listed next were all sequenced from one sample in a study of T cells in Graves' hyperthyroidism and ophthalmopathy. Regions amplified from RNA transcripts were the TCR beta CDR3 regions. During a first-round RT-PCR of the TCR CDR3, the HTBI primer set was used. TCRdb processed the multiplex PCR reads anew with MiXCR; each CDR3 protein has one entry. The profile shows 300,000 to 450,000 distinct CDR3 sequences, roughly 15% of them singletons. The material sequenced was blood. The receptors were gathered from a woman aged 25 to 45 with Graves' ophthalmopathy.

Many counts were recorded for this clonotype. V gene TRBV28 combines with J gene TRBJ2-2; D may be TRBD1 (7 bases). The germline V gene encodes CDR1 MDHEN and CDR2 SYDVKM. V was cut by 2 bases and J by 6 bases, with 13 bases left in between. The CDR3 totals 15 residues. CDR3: CASSLGRGTSGELFF. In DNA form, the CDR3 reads TGTGCCAGCAGTTTAGGCAGGGGGACTTCCGGGGAGCTGTTTTTT.

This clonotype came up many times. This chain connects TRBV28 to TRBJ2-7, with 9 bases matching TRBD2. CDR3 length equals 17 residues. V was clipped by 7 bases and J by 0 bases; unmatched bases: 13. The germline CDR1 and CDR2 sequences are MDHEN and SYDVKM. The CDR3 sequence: CASTLGASGDFSYEQYF. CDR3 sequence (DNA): TGTGCCAGCACCCTTGGTGCTAGCGGGGACTTCTCCTACGAGCAGTACTTC.